This T cell receptor (beta chain) was sequenced during a study of human T cells and chemical hapten exposure. Study-wide context: Patch testing placed 0.01% DPC on the upper back, with readings at 6 days.

Time point given: pre-sensitization, week 0. Treatment: therapeutic diphenylcyclopropenone sensitization with weekly scalp DPC. This clonotype was found many times. TCRdb reprocessed the RACE reads via MiXCR and lists one record per CDR3 protein. The sample contains some 300,000 distinct CDR3 sequences, around 5% of which appear only once. The CDR3 is 15 residues long. The V gene lost 3 bases and the J gene lost 3 bases, with 15 bases spanning the gap. Per germline, CDR1 SGHRS and CDR2 YFSETQ. The sample in question was whole blood, obtained in connection with sensitization to the hapten diphenylcyclopropenone (DPC). The V gene is TRBV5-1, the J gene TRBJ1-2; tentatively, D is TRBD1 (6 bases). The receptor was isolated from a woman aged 18-29 years with alopecia areata. Some clones in this sample may be carry-over from other donors' samples. CDR3 nucleotide sequence: TGCGCCAGCAGCTCCTACCCCGAGGGGGACTATGGCTACACCTTC. Protein product: CASSSYPEGDYGYTF.